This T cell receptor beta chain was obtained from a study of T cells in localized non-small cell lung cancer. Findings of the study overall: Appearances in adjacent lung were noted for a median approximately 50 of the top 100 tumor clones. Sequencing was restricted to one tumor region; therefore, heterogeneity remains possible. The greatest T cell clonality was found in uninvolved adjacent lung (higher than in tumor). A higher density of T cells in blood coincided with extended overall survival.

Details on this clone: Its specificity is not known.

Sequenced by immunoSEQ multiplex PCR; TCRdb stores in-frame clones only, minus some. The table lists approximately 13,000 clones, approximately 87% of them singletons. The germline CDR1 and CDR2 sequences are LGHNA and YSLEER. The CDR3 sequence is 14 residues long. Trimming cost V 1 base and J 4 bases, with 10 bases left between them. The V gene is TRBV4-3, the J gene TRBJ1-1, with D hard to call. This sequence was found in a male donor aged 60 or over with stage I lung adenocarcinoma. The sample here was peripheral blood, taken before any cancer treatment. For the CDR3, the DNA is TGCGCCAGCAGCCAAGTAGTTTTCGGCACTGAAGCTTTCTTT. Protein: CASSQVVFGTEAFF.